The rows below give T cell receptor beta chains drawn from one sample of a study of shared clonotypes between healthy human individuals. TCRdb's table, derived via immunoSEQ multiplex PCR, lists solely in-frame clones and lacks some. In the table there are about 1.1 million clones, 78% of which are singletons. Sequenced: memory CD4+ T cells from PBMCs. The receptors stem from a man between 18 and 29 years old in good health. Some clones in this sample may be carry-over from other donors' samples. Each CDR3 is given with its conserved first and last residue. Each record gives: J gene, V gene, clone size, D gene, CDR3 protein, CDR3 DNA. D genes are given only for firm matches. Rows give clone size only sometimes, using once, few, many, or a class for an expanded clone.

TRBJ1-5	TRBV6-1	NA	NA	CAGGGQSNYQPQHF	TGTGCCGGGGGAGGACAGAGTAATTATCAGCCCCAGCATTTT
TRBJ1-1	TRBV7-3	NA	NA	CASSLTRSSEAFF	TGTGCCAGCAGCTTAACCAGAAGCTCTGAAGCTTTCTTT
TRBJ1-1	TRBV7-4	NA	TRBD1	CASIPGTGHSEAFF	TGTGCCAGCATCCCCGGGACAGGGCATTCTGAAGCTTTCTTT
TRBJ1-5	TRBV19	few	NA	CASSIDQRQPQHF	TGTGCCAGTAGTATAGATCAGCGTCAGCCCCAGCATTTT
TRBJ2-3	TRBV28	NA	NA	CASSRDPTDTQYF	TGTGCCAGCAGCCGGGACCCCACAGATACGCAGTATTTT
TRBJ2-7	TRBV6-1	NA	NA	CASSDWGLYEQYF	TGTGCCAGCAGTGATTGGGGGCTCTACGAGCAGTACTTC
TRBJ2-6	TRBV7-8	few	NA	CASSRNHRAGANVLTF	TGTGCCAGCAGCCGAAACCACAGGGCTGGGGCCAACGTCCTGACTTTC
TRBJ1-2	TRBV30	few	NA	CAWSVQGNNYGYTF	TGTGCCTGGAGTGTGCAGGGGAACAACTATGGCTACACCTTC
TRBJ2-6	TRBV4-3	NA	NA	CASFLGLASWRPAGANVLTF	TGCGCCAGCTTTCTAGGTCTGGCCAGCTGGAGGCCTGCAGGGGCCAACGTCCTGACTTTC
TRBJ1-1	TRBV5-1	NA	NA	CASSLGPGTGTEAFF	TGCGCCAGCAGCTTGGGTCCGGGCACGGGCACTGAAGCTTTCTTT
TRBJ1-2	TRBV11-2	NA	NA	CASSSLKGTLGDYGYTF	TGTGCCAGCAGCTCATTAAAGGGGACGCTAGGTGACTATGGCTACACCTTC
TRBJ2-6	TRBV19	NA	NA	CASRRQGLRDGANVLTF	TGTGCCAGTAGGCGGCAGGGGTTAAGGGATGGGGCCAACGTCCTGACTTTC
TRBJ2-7	TRBV5-5	NA	TRBD1	CASSMGQDYEQYF	TGTGCCAGCAGCATGGGACAGGACTACGAGCAGTACTTC
TRBJ2-7	TRBV5-1	NA	TRBD1	CASSADRASKQYF	TGCGCCAGCAGCGCCGACAGGGCGTCGAAGCAGTACTTC
TRBJ2-2	TRBV7-3	NA	NA	CASSLMVSSNTGELFF	TGTGCCAGCAGCTTAATGGTCAGCTCGAACACCGGGGAGCTGTTTTTT
TRBJ1-4	TRBV4-2	few	NA	CASSQVTDLNEKLFF	TGTGCCAGCAGCCAAGTTACAGACCTTAATGAAAAACTGTTTTTT
TRBJ2-6	TRBV5-4	few	TRBD1	CASSWRTGGVSGANVLTF	TGTGCCAGCAGCTGGAGGACAGGGGGTGTCTCTGGGGCCAACGTCCTGACTTTC
TRBJ1-2	TRBV11-2	NA	NA	CASSGSGTYYGYTF	TGTGCCAGCAGCGGGTCCGGGACTTACTATGGCTACACCTTC
TRBJ2-1	TRBV7-8	NA	TRBD1	CASSAWTGYNEQFF	TGTGCCAGCAGCGCATGGACAGGCTACAATGAGCAGTTCTTC
TRBJ1-5	TRBV28	NA	NA	CASTGIGYSNQPQHF	TGTGCCAGCACGGGTATAGGTTATAGCAATCAGCCCCAGCATTTT
TRBJ2-2	TRBV5-6	NA	TRBD2	CASSVGLADTGELFF	TGTGCCAGCAGCGTCGGACTAGCGGACACCGGGGAGCTGTTTTTT
TRBJ2-5	TRBV10-3	NA	TRBD1	CAISVSSGGRETQYF	TGTGCCATCAGTGTAAGTTCAGGGGGAAGAGAGACCCAGTACTTC
TRBJ2-5	TRBV2	NA	TRBD2	CATIRTSGKETQYF	TGTGCCACCATTAGGACTAGCGGTAAAGAGACCCAGTACTTC
TRBJ2-2	TRBV7-7	NA	TRBD2	CASSSSGANTGELFF	TGTGCCAGCAGCTCTAGCGGGGCGAACACCGGGGAGCTGTTTTTT
TRBJ2-5	TRBV5-1	NA	TRBD1	CASSTGQGGETQYF	TGCGCCAGCAGCACAGGACAGGGTGGCGAGACCCAGTACTTC
TRBJ2-5	TRBV18	NA	NA	CASSAHAGETQYF	TGTGCCAGCTCAGCCCATGCGGGGGAGACCCAGTACTTC
TRBJ2-5	TRBV2	NA	TRBD2	CASCPGLAYETQYF	TGTGCCAGCTGCCCGGGACTAGCTTATGAGACCCAGTACTTC
TRBJ2-1	TRBV4-1	NA	NA	CASSHYNEQFF	TGCGCCAGCAGTCATTACAATGAGCAGTTCTTC
TRBJ1-1	TRBV14	NA	TRBD1	CASSRQTGFTEAFF	TGTGCCAGCAGCCGCCAGACAGGGTTCACTGAAGCTTTCTTT
TRBJ1-1	TRBV18	NA	NA	CASSAMEQGFEAFF	TGTGCCAGCTCCGCCATGGAACAGGGCTTTGAAGCTTTCTTT
TRBJ2-4	TRBV7-6	NA	TRBD2	CASSLTSGRGKNIQYF	TGTGCCAGCAGCTTGACTAGCGGGAGGGGCAAAAACATTCAGTACTTC
TRBJ2-3	TRBV5-1	NA	NA	CASSDTSTDTQYF	TGCGCCAGCAGCGATACTAGCACAGATACGCAGTATTTT
TRBJ1-5	TRBV28	NA	NA	CASSAGNQPQHF	TGTGCCAGCAGTGCTGGGAATCAGCCCCAGCATTTT
TRBJ2-5	TRBV11-2	once	TRBD2	CASSWGLAGATQYF	TGTGCCAGCAGCTGGGGACTAGCTGGCGCGACCCAGTACTTC
TRBJ2-1	TRBV5-4	NA	NA	CASSLDGSYNEQFF	TGTGCCAGCAGCTTGGACGGGTCCTACAATGAGCAGTTCTTC
TRBJ1-5	TRBV12-5	NA	TRBD1	CASGHTQGSGQPQHF	TGTGCTAGTGGGCATACACAGGGGTCGGGTCAGCCCCAGCATTTT
TRBJ2-5	TRBV6-6	NA	NA	CASSSPAAKETQYF	TGTGCCAGCAGTTCCCCGGCAGCAAAAGAGACCCAGTACTTC
TRBJ2-7	TRBV18	NA	NA	CASSPGSYEQYF	TGTGCCAGCTCACCCGGGTCCTACGAGCAGTACTTC
TRBJ2-3	TRBV10-3	once	NA	CAISGGTGFNTQYF	TGTGCCATCAGTGGGGGGACGGGCTTCAATACGCAGTATTTT
TRBJ1-2	TRBV6-5	NA	NA	CASSYGSGYTF	TGTGCCAGCAGTTACGGAAGTGGCTACACCTTC
TRBJ2-7	TRBV15	NA	TRBD2	CATSRDRGRADEQYF	TGTGCCACCAGCAGAGATCGGGGGAGGGCCGACGAGCAGTACTTC
TRBJ1-3	TRBV5-4	NA	NA	CASSRGTSGNTIYF	TGTGCCAGCAGCCGCGGGACCTCTGGAAACACCATATATTTT
TRBJ2-2	TRBV6-6	NA	TRBD2	CASSSGGPGLFF	TGTGCCAGCAGTAGCGGGGGGCCAGGGCTGTTTTTT
TRBJ2-2	TRBV7-2	NA	NA	CASRSGGSNTGELFF	TGTGCCAGCAGATCCGGAGGGTCGAACACCGGGGAGCTGTTTTTT
TRBJ2-3	TRBV7-2	NA	TRBD2	CASRVAGGRADTQYF	TGTGCCAGCAGGGTAGCCGGAGGGAGGGCGGATACGCAGTATTTT
TRBJ2-2	TRBV10-3	many	TRBD1	CAISEGQGDRELFF	TGTGCCATCAGTGAAGGCCAGGGGGACCGGGAGCTGTTTTTT
TRBJ1-1	TRBV5-4	NA	NA	CASSLVGAMNTEAFF	TGTGCCAGCAGCTTGGTCGGGGCCATGAACACTGAAGCTTTCTTT
TRBJ1-2	TRBV28	NA	NA	CASSSATSGNDGYTF	TGTGCCAGCAGTTCGGCGACGTCAGGGAATGATGGCTACACCTTC
TRBJ2-7	TRBV28	few	TRBD1	CASSRTGPYEQYF	TGTGCCAGCAGCCGGACAGGGCCGTACGAGCAGTACTTC
TRBJ2-5	TRBV28	NA	NA	CASLPPSGETQYF	TGTGCCAGCTTACCACCCAGCGGAGAGACCCAGTACTTC
TRBJ1-5	TRBV28	few	NA	CASSTPGHSNQPQHF	TGTGCCAGCAGCACACCGGGACATAGCAATCAGCCCCAGCATTTT
TRBJ2-2	TRBV18	NA	NA	CASSPQWKTGELFF	TGTGCCAGCTCACCACAGTGGAAGACCGGGGAGCTGTTTTTT
TRBJ1-3	TRBV10-2	NA	NA	CASSESVGNTIYF	TGCGCCAGCAGTGAGTCAGTTGGAAACACCATATATTTT
TRBJ1-3	TRBV7-2	NA	NA	CASSSRTGNSGNTIYF	TGTGCCAGCAGCTCCCGCACAGGCAACTCTGGAAACACCATATATTTT